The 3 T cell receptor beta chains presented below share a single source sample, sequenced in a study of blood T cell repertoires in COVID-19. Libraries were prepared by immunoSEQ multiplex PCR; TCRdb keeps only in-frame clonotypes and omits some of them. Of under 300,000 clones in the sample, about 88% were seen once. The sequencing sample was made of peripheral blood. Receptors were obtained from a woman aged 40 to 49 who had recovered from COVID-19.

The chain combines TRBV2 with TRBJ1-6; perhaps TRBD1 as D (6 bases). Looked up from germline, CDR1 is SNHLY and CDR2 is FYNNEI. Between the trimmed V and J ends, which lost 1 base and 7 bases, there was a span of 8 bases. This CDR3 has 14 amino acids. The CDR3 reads CASSEEQGNSPLHF. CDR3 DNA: TGTGCCAGCAGTGAAGAGCAGGGGAATTCACCCCTCCACTTT.

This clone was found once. The CDR3 protein is CASSLEGSVGAGNEQFF. In DNA, the CDR3 is TGTGCCAGCAGCTTAGAGGGGTCCGTAGGGGCCGGCAATGAGCAGTTCTTC. The chain links TRBV7-2 to TRBJ2-1; TRBD1 is a possible D gene (5 bases). Germline values: CDR1 SGHTA, CDR2 FQGNSA. CDR3 length: 17 residues. Trimming took 1 base from V and 6 from J, leaving 19 bases between them.

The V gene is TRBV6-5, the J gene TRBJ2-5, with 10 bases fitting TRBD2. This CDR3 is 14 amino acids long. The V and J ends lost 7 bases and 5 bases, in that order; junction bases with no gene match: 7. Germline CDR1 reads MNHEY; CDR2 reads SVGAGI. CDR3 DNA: TGTGCCAGCACTCTAGCGGGGGCGGGGGAGACCCAGTACTTC. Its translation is CASTLAGAGETQYF.